This T cell receptor beta chain was identified in a study of T cell responses to AZD1222 COVID-19 vaccine (dated by TCRdb to 2020 to 2023). For context, the study as a whole: Because spike-specific TCR depth and breadth did not differ between the two schedules, AZD1222 recipients who got a second dose at roughly 4 weeks were pooled with those who got a second dose at roughly 12 weeks. A total of 233 trial participants underwent TCR sequencing, of whom about 210 had received two doses of AZD1222 and about 25 had received two doses of the MenACWY control vaccine. Trial participants were enrolled by age into 18-55, 56-69 and 70-plus year subgroups, with 148, 28 and 57 TCR-sequenced participants respectively. What the study reported, not specific to this receptor: Participants were mostly white British, with more females than males. The authors suggested clonal diversity may have been underestimated. In the small 56-69-year group, the increase in depth fell short of significance, most likely because of low power. A significant rise in spike-specific TCR breadth and depth was observed after two AZD1222 doses relative to day 0 and relative to MenACWY recipients. Because no day 14 peak-response samples were available, repertoires were characterized only after the peak T cell response. Epitopes outside the regions mutated in the B.1.351 and B.1.1.7 variants were reportedly recognized by nearly half of the unique spike-specific TCRs. The whole spike protein was spanned by vaccine-associated CD4 TCRs, and dominant responses were seen in regions 160-218 and 743-854. Only six AZD1222 recipients were SARS-CoV-2 seropositive at baseline, limiting conclusions about previously exposed vaccinees.

The sample's time point, from its label and the paper: baseline before first vaccination. The vaccinee samples were drawn from two UK trials, COV001 and COV002, one of which was a single-blind randomized controlled phase 2/3 trial testing AZD1222 (ChAdOx1 nCoV-19) in healthy adults. For TCRbeta chain sequencing, PBMC samples were collected from trial participants at day 0 and at day 28 after the second dose. The CDR3 regions of human TCRbeta chains were subjected to immunosequencing. Per the source publication's procedure: Repertoire TCRs were checked for matches against a reference library of SARS-CoV-2-specific TCRs that had been generated using the MIRA antigen-specificity platform. Breadth was defined as the fraction of unique TCRs that were SARS-CoV-2-associated. Depth was defined as the fraction of total T cells that were SARS-CoV-2-associated. Each spike-specific TCR was assigned to its reactive spike region and to a CD4 or CD8 class using the MIRA data. Log10-transformed breadth and depth values were compared by one-way ANOVA with Sidak's multiple comparisons tests. What TCRdb holds here is the immuneACCESS table cut down to in-frame rearrangements. Part of the clones is not present; checked against another copy, under half of the missing clones reflect an unresolved V gene, and the others are unexplained. D and trimming come from the DNA, and the V and J calls and clone size come from that table. This sample gives over 100,000 clones in total; roughly 84% of them show up just once. The ten largest clones take up roughly a sixth of the sample.

Comments on this clone: This receptor's antigen is unknown. No qualities accompany the bases; no much larger clone lies one base away.

The CDR3 runs 16 amino acids, cysteine and phenylalanine included. CDR3 DNA only is kept here, 48 bases in frame from base 1. Trimming removed 5 bases from V and 1 base from J, leaving 17 bases between the germline ends. CDR1 and CDR2 are read off the germline V gene as KGHSH and LQKENI. This specimen was peripheral blood, taken on day 0 of AZD1222 vaccination. The receptor chain draws on TRBV18 and TRBJ1-1, with no reliable assignment of the D segment. This sequence was found in an adult in good health. The CDR3 protein sequence reads: CASSTPRAMGNTEAFF. The DNA sequence follows: TGTGCCAGCTCAACCCCGAGGGCGATGGGGAACACTGAAGCTTTCTTT.